Below, 21 T cell receptor beta chains from the same sample are listed, as sequenced in a study of blood T cell repertoires in COVID-19. Generated by immunoSEQ multiplex PCR, the TCRdb table keeps only in-frame clones and is missing some. The sample lists about 190,000 clones; less than 85% were seen once. The sequenced material came from peripheral blood. The receptor source for this set is a man aged 50-59 years who had recovered from COVID-19.

This chain's CDR3 is CASSEFTTIGELFF. In DNA, the CDR3 is TGTGCCAGCAGTGAATTCACTACGATCGGGGAGCTGTTTTTT. The chain joins TRBV2 to TRBJ2-2, with unresolved D. CDR3 length equals 14 residues. Trimming shortened V by 2 bases and J by 7 bases, and 11 bases separated the two germline ends. Per germline, CDR1 SNHLY and CDR2 FYNNEI. Full variable domain (outside the CDR3, taken from reference TRBV2 and TRBJ2-2): EPEVTQTPSHQVTQMGQEVILRCVPISNHLYFYWYRQILGQKVEFLVSFYNNEISEKSEIFDDQFSVERPDGSNFTLKIRSTKLEDSAMYFCASSEFTTIGELFFGEGSRLTVL.

The chain is built from TRBV11-2 and TRBJ2-2, with a tentative D call TRBD2 (6 bases). The CDR3 has 14 amino acids. Germline V gene data show CDR1 as SGHAT and CDR2 as FQNNGV. V was clipped by 5 bases and J by 6 bases, with 13 bases between them. The CDR3 sequence: CASSLAGEAGELFF. As DNA, the CDR3 is TGTGCCAGCAGCCTCGCCGGGGAGGCCGGGGAGCTGTTTTTT. Filled out from reference TRBV11-2 and TRBJ2-2, the complete variable domain reads EAGVAQSPRYKIIEKRQSVAFWCNPISGHATLYWYQQILGQGPKLLIQFQNNGVVDDSQLPKDRFSAERLKGVDSTLKIQPAKLEDSAVYLCASSLAGEAGELFFGEGSRLTVL.

V gene TRBV30 combines with J gene TRBJ1-1, with unresolved D. This CDR3 is 12 amino acids long. CDR1 is GTSNPN, CDR2 SVGIG, per germline (reference sequence). Trimming stripped 4 bases from V and 8 bases from J, with 14 bases between. For the CDR3, the DNA is TGTGCCTGGAAGTCTGTACCTCGGGAAGCTTTCTTT. It translates to CAWKSVPREAFF.

This chain links TRBV19 with TRBJ2-1, with 12 bases aligning to TRBD2. Germline values: CDR1 LNHDA, CDR2 SQIVND (reference sequence). The CDR3 totals 14 residues. J lost 15 bases, V lost 2 bases, and 8 bases had no gene match. CDR3 bases: TGTGCCAGTAGTATATCACTAGCGGGAGGATGGCGGTTCTTC. Amino acid sequence: CASSISLAGGWRFF.

J is TRBJ2-2 and V is TRBV20-1, with 8 bases identical to TRBD1. The CDR3 has 16 amino acids. V trimming: 3 bases; J trimming: 2 bases; junction bases outside the gene matches: 8. Per the germline V gene, CDR1 is DFQATT and CDR2 is SNEGSKA (reference sequence). CDR3 in DNA: TGCAGTGCTAGTAAAAGTGGGACAGGAAACACCGGGGAGCTGTTTTTT. Translation: CSASKSGTGNTGELFF.

The CDR3 DNA is TGTGCCAGCAGATTTAGCGGGAGGCCCACAGATACGCAGTATTTT. This encodes CASRFSGRPTDTQYF. The chain has TRBV7-2 and TRBJ2-3, with 10 bases lining up with TRBD2. V dropped 6 bases and J dropped 2; count of bases not matched to a gene: 5. Germline CDR1 SGHTA, CDR2 FQGNSA. CDR3 size: 15 residues.

The chain combines TRBV12-3 or TRBV12-4 with TRBJ2-7; D is uncertain. V was cut by 7 bases and J by 3 bases, with 13 bases left in between. This CDR3 comprises 13 residues. The chain's CDR3 is CASTGLTGYEQYF. CDR3 DNA: TGTGCCAGCACCGGTCTGACTGGCTACGAGCAGTACTTC.

The genes are TRBV27 and TRBJ2-7; 14 bases are a match to TRBD2. Germline assignment: CDR1 MNHEY and CDR2 SMNVEV (reference sequence). The V segment lost 5 bases and the J segment 6 bases; nucleotides outside the gene matches: 15. The CDR3 contains 18 residues. The CDR3 reads CASSTLIRGLAGEVEQYF. The CDR3 DNA reads TGTGCCAGCAGTACACTAATAAGGGGACTAGCGGGAGAAGTCGAGCAGTACTTC.

The chain couples TRBV27 to TRBJ2-2; 8 positions agree with TRBD1. This CDR3 is built from 17 residues. CDR1 and CDR2 from the germline V gene are MNHEY and SMNVEV (reference sequence). J was trimmed by 9 bases and V by 4 bases; bases with no gene match: 16. CDR3 sequence reads: CASSSPPGAGGARELFF. The CDR3 bases are TGTGCCAGCAGTTCTCCTCCGGGCGCAGGGGGCGCCCGGGAGCTGTTTTTT.

The chain has TRBV9 and TRBJ2-5; 9 nucleotides match TRBD2. Per germline, CDR1 SGDLS and CDR2 YYNGEE. V was pared by 5 bases and J by 3 bases, with 8 bases of the junction left unmatched. This CDR3 spans 15 amino acids. In nucleotides, the CDR3 is TGTGCCAGCAGTTCGCTAGCGGGGATTAAAGAGACCCAGTACTTC. Amino acid sequence: CASSSLAGIKETQYF.

The chain links TRBV11-2 to TRBJ1-2; perhaps TRBD1 as D (5 bases). The CDR3 is 17 amino acids. Trimming took off 2 bases at V and 1 base at J, with 17 bases between the two ends. Germline V gene lookup returns CDR1 SGHAT and CDR2 FQNNGV. CDR3 sequence: CASSLRVVEGINYGYTF. The CDR3 DNA reads as TGTGCCAGCAGCTTAAGAGTGGTGGAGGGGATTAACTATGGCTACACCTTC.

V gene TRBV6-6 combines with J gene TRBJ2-5; maybe TRBD2 (6 bases). V lost 5 bases, J lost 0 bases, and 16 bases lay in between. The CDR3 is 16 amino acids. The germline CDR1 and CDR2 sequences are MNHNY and SVGAGI (reference sequence). The CDR3: CASSRTGTSYQETQYF. CDR3 nucleotides: TGTGCCAGCAGTCGAACCGGGACTTCGTACCAAGAGACCCAGTACTTC.

The chain employs TRBV14 and TRBJ2-5; TRBD1 matches 8 bases. This CDR3 has 18 residues. V was pared by 0 bases and J by 0 bases, with 9 bases of the junction left unmatched. The germline V gene encodes CDR1 SGHDN and CDR2 FVKESK. The DNA for the CDR3 is TGTGCCAGCAGCCAAGATCGGGCAGGGGGCTGGTACCAAGAGACCCAGTACTTC. Its protein product is CASSQDRAGGWYQETQYF.

The chain is built from TRBV29-1 and TRBJ2-1; weak D call: TRBD2 (5 bases). There are 14 residues in the CDR3. Trimming took 4 bases from V and 0 from J, leaving 10 bases between them. Per the germline V gene, CDR1 is SQVTM and CDR2 is ANQGSEA. CDR3 region: CSVAPGFSYNEQFF. CDR3 DNA sequence: TGCAGCGTTGCACCGGGGTTCTCCTACAATGAGCAGTTCTTC.

The gene calls are TRBV15 and TRBJ1-1; D possibly corresponds to TRBD1 (5 bases). The CDR3 runs 20 residues. The V end was cut by 2 bases, the J end by 0 bases, with 25 bases between. Per germline, CDR1 LNHNV and CDR2 YYDKDF (reference sequence). The DNA for the CDR3 is TGTGCCACCAGCAGACGATTCCCTCTCGATGATAGGGGATTGAACACTGAAGCTTTCTTT. As protein: CATSRRFPLDDRGLNTEAFF.

This clone has just one count. CDR3 protein: CASGTSYNEQFF. In DNA, the CDR3 is TGCGCCAGCGGTACTTCCTACAATGAGCAGTTCTTC. The gene calls are TRBV5-1 and TRBJ2-1; D remains ambiguous. V lost 7 bases and J 1 base, leaving 6 bases between the germline ends. Looked up from germline, CDR1 is SGHRS and CDR2 is YFSETQ. This CDR3 is built from 12 residues. Based on the CDR3 plus reference TRBV5-1 and TRBJ2-1, the full variable domain is KAGVTQTPRYLIKTRGQQVTLSCSPISGHRSVSWYQQTPGQGLQFLFEYFSETQRNKGNFPGRFSGRQFSNSRSEMNVSTLELGDSALYLCASGTSYNEQFFGPGTRLTVL.

This sequence joins TRBV9 and TRBJ1-6, with D unclear. The germline CDR1 and CDR2 sequences are SGDLS and YYNGEE. The CDR3 is 13 amino acids. V shed 4 bases and J shed 11 bases, with 13 bases lying between them. CDR3 DNA sequence: TGTGCCAGCAGCCCGACACAACTTACACCCCTCCACTTT. It yields the protein CASSPTQLTPLHF.

This chain's CDR3 is CSASHRGRAEKLFF. Here the CDR3 DNA reads TGCAGTGCTAGTCATAGGGGGCGCGCTGAAAAACTGTTTTTT. This rearrangement joins TRBV20-1 to TRBJ1-4, with 7 positions matching TRBD1. The CDR3 is made up of 14 amino acids. With V trimmed by 3 bases and J by 7 bases, 8 bases remained unmatched. The germline V gene encodes CDR1 DFQATT and CDR2 SNEGSKA (reference sequence).

The V gene is TRBV19, the J gene TRBJ1-5; D is possibly TRBD1 (6 bases). Germline V gives CDR1 LNHDA, CDR2 SQIVND (reference sequence). Trimming removed 3 bases at V and 1 base at J, with 10 bases between. The CDR3 loop spans 15 amino acids. The CDR3 nucleotides are TGTGCCAGTAGTATTTACAGGGCGAGCAATCAGCCCCAGCATTTT. It is translated as CASSIYRASNQPQHF. Drawing the rest from reference TRBV19 and TRBJ1-5, the complete variable domain is DGGITQSPKYLFRKEGQNVTLSCEQNLNHDAMYWYRQDPGQGLRLIYYSQIVNDFQKGDIAEGYSVSREKKESFPLTVTSAQKNPTAFYLCASSIYRASNQPQHFGDGTRLSIL.

The chain has TRBV2 and TRBJ2-7; D gene uncertain. This CDR3 is built from 11 residues. The germline V gene has CDR1 SNHLY and CDR2 FYNNEI. V shed 3 bases and J shed 6 bases, with 6 bases lying between them. The CDR3 region is CASSDFSEQYF. The CDR3 region has the DNA TGTGCCAGCAGTGATTTTAGCGAGCAGTACTTC.

This clone was recorded a few times. J is TRBJ2-6 and V is TRBV2, with D maybe TRBD1 (6 bases). The CDR3 length is 14 residues. Trimming removed 4 bases from V and 4 bases from J, with 8 bases in between. Germline CDR1 SNHLY, CDR2 FYNNEI. The CDR3 nucleotides are TGTGCCAGCAGTGGGGGGCTAGGGGCCAACGTCCTGACTTTC. Translated, it gives CASSGGLGANVLTF.